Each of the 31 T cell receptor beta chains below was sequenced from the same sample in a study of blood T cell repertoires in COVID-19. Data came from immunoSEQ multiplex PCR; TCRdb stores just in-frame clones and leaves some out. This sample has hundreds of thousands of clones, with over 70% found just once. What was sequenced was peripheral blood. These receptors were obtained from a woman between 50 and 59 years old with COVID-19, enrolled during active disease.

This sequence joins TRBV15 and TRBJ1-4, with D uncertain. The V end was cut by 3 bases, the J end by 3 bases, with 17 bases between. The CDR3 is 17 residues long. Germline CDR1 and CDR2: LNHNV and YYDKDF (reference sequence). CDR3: CATSSELSSWSNEKLFF. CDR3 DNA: TGTGCCACCAGCAGTGAACTGTCGAGTTGGTCTAATGAAAAACTGTTTTTT.

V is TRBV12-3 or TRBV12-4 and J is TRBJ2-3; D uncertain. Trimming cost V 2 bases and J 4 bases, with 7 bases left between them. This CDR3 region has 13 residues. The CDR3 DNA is TGTGCCAGCAGTTTATTCTCCCCAGATACGCAGTATTTT. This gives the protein CASSLFSPDTQYF.

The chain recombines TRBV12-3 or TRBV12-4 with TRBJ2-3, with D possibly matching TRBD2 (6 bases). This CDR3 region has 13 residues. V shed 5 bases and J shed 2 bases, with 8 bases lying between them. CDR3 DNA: TGTGCCAGCAGTGCGCGGGACACAGATACGCAGTATTTT. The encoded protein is CASSARDTDTQYF.

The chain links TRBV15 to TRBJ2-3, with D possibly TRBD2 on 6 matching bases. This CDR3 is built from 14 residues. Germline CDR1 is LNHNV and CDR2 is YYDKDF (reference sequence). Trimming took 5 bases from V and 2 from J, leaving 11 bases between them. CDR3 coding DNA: TGTGCCACCAGCGCCCGGGGGTACACAGATACGCAGTATTTT. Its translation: CATSARGYTDTQYF.

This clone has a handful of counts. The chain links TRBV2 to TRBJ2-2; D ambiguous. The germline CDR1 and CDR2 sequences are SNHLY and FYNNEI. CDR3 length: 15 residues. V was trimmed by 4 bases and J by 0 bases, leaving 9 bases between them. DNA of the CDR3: TGTGCCAGCAGTGGAAACAGCCCGAACACCGGGGAGCTGTTTTTT. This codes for CASSGNSPNTGELFF.

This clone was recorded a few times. CDR3 amino acids: CASTLGGSLTNYGYTF. As DNA, the CDR3 is TGTGCCAGCACCCTGGGAGGGTCCCTCACTAACTATGGCTACACCTTC. The chain combines TRBV28 with TRBJ1-2; no firm D call. Germline-derived CDR1 and CDR2 are MDHEN and SYDVKM. This CDR3 has 16 amino acids. The V end lost 7 bases, the J end lost 0 bases, and 18 bases lay between the germline ends.

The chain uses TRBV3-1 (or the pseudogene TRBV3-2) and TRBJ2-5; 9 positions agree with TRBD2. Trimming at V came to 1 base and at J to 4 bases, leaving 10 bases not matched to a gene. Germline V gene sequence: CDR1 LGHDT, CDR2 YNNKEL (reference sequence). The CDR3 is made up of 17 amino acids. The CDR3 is CASSQGQEAGGLETQYF. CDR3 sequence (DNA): TGTGCCAGCAGCCAAGGGCAGGAAGCGGGAGGTTTAGAGACCCAGTACTTC.

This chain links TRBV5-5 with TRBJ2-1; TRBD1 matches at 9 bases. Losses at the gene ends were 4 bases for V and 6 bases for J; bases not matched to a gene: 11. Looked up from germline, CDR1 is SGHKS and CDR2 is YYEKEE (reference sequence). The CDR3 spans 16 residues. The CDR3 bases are TGTGCCAGCAGCCGGGGGACAGGGAAAATCCCCAATGAGCAGTTCTTC. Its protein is CASSRGTGKIPNEQFF.

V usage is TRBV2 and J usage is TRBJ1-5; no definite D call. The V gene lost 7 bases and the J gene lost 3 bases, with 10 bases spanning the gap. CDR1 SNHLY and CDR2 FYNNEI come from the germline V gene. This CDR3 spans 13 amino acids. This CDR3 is CASTREFNQPQHF. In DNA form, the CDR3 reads TGTGCCAGCACTAGGGAGTTCAATCAGCCCCAGCATTTT.

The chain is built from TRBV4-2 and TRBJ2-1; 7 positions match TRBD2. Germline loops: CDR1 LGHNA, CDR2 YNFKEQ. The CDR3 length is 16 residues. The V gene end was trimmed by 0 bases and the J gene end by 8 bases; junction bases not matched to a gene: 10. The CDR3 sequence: CASSQDWTGGSDEQFF. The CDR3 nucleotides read TGTGCCAGCAGCCAAGATTGGACTGGCGGGAGCGATGAGCAGTTCTTC.

CDR3 region: CASGGGVEKLFF. CDR3 coding DNA: TGTGCCAGCGGGGGAGGGGTTGAAAAACTGTTTTTT. The rearrangement links TRBV3-1 (or the pseudogene TRBV3-2) to TRBJ1-4, with TRBD1 as a possible D gene (5 bases). The V end was cut by 8 bases, the J end by 7 bases, with 11 bases between. Germline V gives CDR1 LGHDT, CDR2 YNNKEL (reference sequence). The CDR3 has 12 amino acids.

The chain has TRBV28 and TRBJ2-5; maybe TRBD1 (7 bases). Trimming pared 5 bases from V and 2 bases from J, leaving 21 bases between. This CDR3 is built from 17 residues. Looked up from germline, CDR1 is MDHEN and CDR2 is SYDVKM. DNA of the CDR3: TGTGCCAGCAGTCCGGGGGTGCGGGGACAGAATCAAGAGACCCAGTACTTC. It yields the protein CASSPGVRGQNQETQYF.

The CDR3 reads CASSLLAGRSYEQYF. DNA for the CDR3: TGCGCCAGCAGCCTACTAGCGGGGCGCTCCTACGAGCAGTACTTC. The rearrangement uses TRBV4-1 and TRBJ2-7, with 10 nucleotides matching TRBD2. The trim removed 4 bases at V and 0 bases at J, leaving 3 bases unmatched. The CDR3 length is 15 residues. Germline assignment: CDR1 MGHRA and CDR2 YSYEKL.

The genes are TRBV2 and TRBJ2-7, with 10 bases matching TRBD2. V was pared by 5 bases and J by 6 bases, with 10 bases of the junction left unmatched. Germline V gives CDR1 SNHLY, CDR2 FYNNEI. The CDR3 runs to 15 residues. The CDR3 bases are TGTGCCAGCAGTCTACGAGCGGGAGGGCCTTTCGAGCAGTACTTC. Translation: CASSLRAGGPFEQYF.

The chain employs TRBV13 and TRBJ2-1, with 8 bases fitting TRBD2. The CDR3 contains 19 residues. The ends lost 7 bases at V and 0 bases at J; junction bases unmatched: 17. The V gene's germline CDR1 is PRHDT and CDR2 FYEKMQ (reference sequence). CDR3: CASNRGVAGIPSSYNEQFF. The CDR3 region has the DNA TGTGCCAGCAACCGGGGGGTAGCGGGAATACCAAGCTCCTACAATGAGCAGTTCTTC.

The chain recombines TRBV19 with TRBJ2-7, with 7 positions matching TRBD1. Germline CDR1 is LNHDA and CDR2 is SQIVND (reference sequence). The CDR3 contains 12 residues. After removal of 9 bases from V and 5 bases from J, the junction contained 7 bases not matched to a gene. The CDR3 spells CASRQGADEQYF. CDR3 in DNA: TGTGCCAGCAGACAGGGCGCGGACGAGCAGTACTTC.

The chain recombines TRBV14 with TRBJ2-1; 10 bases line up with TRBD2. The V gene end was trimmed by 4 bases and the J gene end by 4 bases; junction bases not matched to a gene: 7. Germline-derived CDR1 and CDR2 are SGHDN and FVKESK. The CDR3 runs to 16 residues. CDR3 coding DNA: TGTGCCAGCAGCCGACAAACTAGCGGGGTGTACAATGAGCAGTTCTTC. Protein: CASSRQTSGVYNEQFF.

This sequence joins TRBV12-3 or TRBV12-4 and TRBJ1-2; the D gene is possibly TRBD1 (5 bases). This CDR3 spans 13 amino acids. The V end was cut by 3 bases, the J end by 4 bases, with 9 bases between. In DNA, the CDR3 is TGTGCCAGCAGTTTCGCTCAGGGCTATGGCTACACCTTC. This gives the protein CASSFAQGYGYTF.

CDR3 sequence: CASSGGQQVNEKLFF. The CDR3 region has the DNA TGTGCCAGCAGTGGGGGTCAACAGGTTAATGAAAAACTGTTTTTT. The chain employs TRBV2 and TRBJ1-4; tentative D call: TRBD1 (5 bases). The germline V gene has CDR1 SNHLY and CDR2 FYNNEI. The CDR3 has 15 residues. V was trimmed by 4 bases and J by 4 bases, leaving 13 bases between them.

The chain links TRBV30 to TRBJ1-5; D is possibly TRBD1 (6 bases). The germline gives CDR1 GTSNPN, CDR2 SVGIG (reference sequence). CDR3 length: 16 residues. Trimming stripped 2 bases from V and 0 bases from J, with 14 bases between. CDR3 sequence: CAWSSQGLGSNQPQHF. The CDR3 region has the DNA TGTGCCTGGAGTTCACAGGGTTTGGGTAGCAATCAGCCCCAGCATTTT.

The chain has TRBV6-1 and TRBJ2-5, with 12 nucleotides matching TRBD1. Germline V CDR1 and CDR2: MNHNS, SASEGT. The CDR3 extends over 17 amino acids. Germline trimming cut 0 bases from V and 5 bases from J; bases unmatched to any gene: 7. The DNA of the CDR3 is TGTGCCAGCAGTGAAGCGTTGGGACAGGGGGCGCGGGAGACCCAGTACTTC. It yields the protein CASSEALGQGARETQYF.

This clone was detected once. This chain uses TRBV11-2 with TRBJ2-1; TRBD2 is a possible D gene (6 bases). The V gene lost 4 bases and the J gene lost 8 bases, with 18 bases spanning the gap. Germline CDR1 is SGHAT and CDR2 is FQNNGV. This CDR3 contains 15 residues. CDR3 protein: CASSSRRGFEYEQFF. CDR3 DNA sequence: TGTGCCAGCAGCTCTCGGAGGGGTTTTGAGTATGAGCAGTTCTTC.

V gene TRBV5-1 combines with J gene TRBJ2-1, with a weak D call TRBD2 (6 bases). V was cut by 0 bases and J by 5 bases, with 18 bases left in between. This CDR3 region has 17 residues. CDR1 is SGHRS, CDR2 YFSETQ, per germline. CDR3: CASSLGGGALLNNEQFF. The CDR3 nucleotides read TGCGCCAGCAGCTTGGGGGGAGGCGCCTTACTAAACAATGAGCAGTTCTTC.

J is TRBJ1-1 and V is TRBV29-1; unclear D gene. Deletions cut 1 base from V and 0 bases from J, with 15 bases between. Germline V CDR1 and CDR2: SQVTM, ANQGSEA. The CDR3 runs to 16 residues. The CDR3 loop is CSVEVVGPTMNTEAFF. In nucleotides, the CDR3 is TGCAGCGTTGAAGTTGTTGGGCCGACCATGAACACTGAAGCTTTCTTT. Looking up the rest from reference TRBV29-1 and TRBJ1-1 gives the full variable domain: SAVISQKPSRDICQRGTSLTIQCQVDSQVTMMFWYRQQPGQSLTLIATANQGSEATYESGFVIDKFPISRPNLTFSTLTVSNMSPEDSSIYLCSVEVVGPTMNTEAFFGQGTRLTVV.

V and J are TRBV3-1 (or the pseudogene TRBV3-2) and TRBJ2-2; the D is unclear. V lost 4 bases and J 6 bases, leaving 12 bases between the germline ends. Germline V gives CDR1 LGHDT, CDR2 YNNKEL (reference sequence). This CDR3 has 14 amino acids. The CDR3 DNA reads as TGTGCCAGCAGCCCCTCAGCGACGGCCGGGGAGCTGTTTTTT. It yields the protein CASSPSATAGELFF.

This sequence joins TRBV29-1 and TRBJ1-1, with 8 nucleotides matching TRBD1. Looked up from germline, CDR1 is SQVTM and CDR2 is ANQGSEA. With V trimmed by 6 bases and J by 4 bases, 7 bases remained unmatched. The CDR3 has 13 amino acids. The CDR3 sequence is CSVRTGQSTEAFF. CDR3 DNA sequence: TGCAGCGTCCGGACAGGGCAGAGCACTGAAGCTTTCTTT.

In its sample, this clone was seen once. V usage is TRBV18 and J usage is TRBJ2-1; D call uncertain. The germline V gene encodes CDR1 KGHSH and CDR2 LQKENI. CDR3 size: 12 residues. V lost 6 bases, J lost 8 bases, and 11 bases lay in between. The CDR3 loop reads CASSPLADEQFF. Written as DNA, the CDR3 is TGTGCCAGCTCCCCCTTGGCGGATGAGCAGTTCTTC.

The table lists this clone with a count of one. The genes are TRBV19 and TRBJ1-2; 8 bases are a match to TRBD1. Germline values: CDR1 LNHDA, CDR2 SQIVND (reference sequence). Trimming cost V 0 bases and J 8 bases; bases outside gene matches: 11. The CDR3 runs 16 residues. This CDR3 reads CASSIDRPGGAGGYTF. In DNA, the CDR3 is TGTGCCAGTAGTATAGATCGTCCAGGGGGCGCAGGAGGCTACACCTTC.

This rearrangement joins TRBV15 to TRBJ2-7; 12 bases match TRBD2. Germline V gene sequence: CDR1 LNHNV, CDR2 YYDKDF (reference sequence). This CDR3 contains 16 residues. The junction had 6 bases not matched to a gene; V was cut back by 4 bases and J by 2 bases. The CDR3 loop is CATSTLLAGGAYEQYF. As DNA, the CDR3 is TGTGCCACCAGCACCTTACTAGCGGGAGGAGCCTACGAGCAGTACTTC.

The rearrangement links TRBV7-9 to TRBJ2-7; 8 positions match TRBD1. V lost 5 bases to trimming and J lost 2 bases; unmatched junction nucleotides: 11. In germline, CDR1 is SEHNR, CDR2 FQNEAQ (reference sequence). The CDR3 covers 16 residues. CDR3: CASSPPTGVVAYEQYF. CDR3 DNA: TGTGCCAGCAGCCCGCCGACAGGGGTTGTAGCCTACGAGCAGTACTTC.

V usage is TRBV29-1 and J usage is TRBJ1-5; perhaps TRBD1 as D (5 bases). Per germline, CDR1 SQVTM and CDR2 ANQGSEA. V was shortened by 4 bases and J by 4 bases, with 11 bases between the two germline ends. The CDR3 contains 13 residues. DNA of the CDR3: TGCAGCGTTGGCAAGGGGATAAATCAGCCCCAGCATTTT. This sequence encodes CSVGKGINQPQHF.